Listed below are T cell receptor beta chains from one sample, sequenced in a study of T cell repertoires in aging, cancer and after chemotherapy. TCRdb reprocessed the multiplex PCR reads via MiXCR and lists one record per CDR3 protein. The data contain roughly 3,000 distinct CDR3 sequences, about 47% of them singletons. Sequencing was performed on blood. The receptor source for this set is a human donor with a blood cancer. The CDR3 runs from the conserved cysteine through the conserved F or W. Fields, in order: D gene, J gene, clone size, V gene, CDR3 DNA, CDR3 protein. A D gene is named only where the DNA matches it firmly. The size of a clone is reported for some rows only, either as once, few or many, or as a class for expanded clones.

. TRBJ2-5 . TRBV5-1 TGCGCCAGCAGCTTCCAGGGCTCTTTGGAGACCCAGTACTTC CASSFQGSLETQYF
. TRBJ2-1 . TRBV11-2 TGTGCCAGCAGCTTAGGTTTTAATGAGCAGTTCTTC CASSLGFNEQFF
. TRBJ2-3 large TRBV29-1 TGCAGCGTTGACAGGGCAGATACGCAGTATTTT CSVDRADTQYF
. TRBJ1-3 . TRBV19 TGTGCCAGTAGTCCTCTGGAGGGGGGGCACACCATATATTTT CASSPLEGGHTIYF
TRBD1 TRBJ1-2 . TRBV6-5 TGTGCCAGCAGTCGCTCTGGGACAGGGCCCAGTGGCTACACCTTC CASSRSGTGPSGYTF
TRBD2 TRBJ2-1 . TRBV12-3/TRBV12-4 TGTGCCAGCAGGCCTCGGGGGGAATCCTACAATGAGCAGTTCTTC CASRPRGESYNEQFF
. TRBJ2-1 few TRBV18 TGTGCCAGCTCACCACCCTCCGGGATAGCCTACAATGAGCAGTTCTTC CASSPPSGIAYNEQFF
. TRBJ2-3 . TRBV19 TGTGCCAGTAGTGCCTCTGGGGTCGAAGCAGATACGCAGTATTTT CASSASGVEADTQYF
TRBD2 TRBJ2-2 . TRBV6-2/TRBV6-3 TGTGCCAGCACCGGTGGACTAGCGCTAAACACCGGGGAGCTGTTTTTT CASTGGLALNTGELFF
. TRBJ2-6 . TRBV30 TGTGCCTGGAGTGCCCGGAGGTCTGGGGCCAACGTCCTGACTTTC CAWSARRSGANVLTF
TRBD2 TRBJ2-2 . TRBV19 TGTGCCAGTACTAGCGGTCAAAGGGTCGGGGAGCTGTTTTTT CASTSGQRVGELFF
TRBD2 TRBJ2-1 . TRBV18 TGTGCCAGCTCACCACAGATCGGGGGAGCGGGAGCTGACAATGAGCAGTTCTTC CASSPQIGGAGADNEQFF
TRBD1 TRBJ2-2 . TRBV24-1 TGTGCCACCAGTGACCGCGGACAGGAAAAAATCGGGGAGCTGTTTTTT CATSDRGQEKIGELFF
. TRBJ2-1 . TRBV18 TGTGCCAGCTCACAGCTCGACGGGCGTTTTGAGCAGTTCTTC CASSQLDGRFEQFF
TRBD1 TRBJ2-5 few TRBV6-2/TRBV6-3 TGTGCCAGCAGTTACTCTCCGGGACAGTTGAAGACCCAGTACTTC CASSYSPGQLKTQYF
TRBD2 TRBJ2-3 . TRBV10-3 TGTGCCATCAGGGCGTCGGGGGGGACCACAGATACGCAGTATTTT CAIRASGGTTDTQYF
. TRBJ1-4 . TRBV27 TGTGCCAGCAGTTCTGAGGCACGGGGAAATGAAAAACTGTTTTTT CASSSEARGNEKLFF
. TRBJ2-3 . TRBV5-6 TGTGCCAGCAGCCCTCAAGACAGCACAGATACGCAGTATTTT CASSPQDSTDTQYF
TRBD2 TRBJ2-1 . TRBV19 TGTGCCAGTAGTATAGTACAAGCGGGAGCGCCTGAGCAGTTCTTC CASSIVQAGAPEQFF
. TRBJ1-1 . TRBV30 TGTGCCTGGAGTGTTTCCCTGGACGCGGGCACTGAAGCTTTCTTT CAWSVSLDAGTEAFF
. TRBJ2-1 . TRBV12-3/TRBV12-4 TGTGCCAGCAGCCGGGGACGATACTACAATGAGCAGTTCTTC CASSRGRYYNEQFF
TRBD1 TRBJ2-3 . TRBV6-4 TGTGCCAGCAGTGAAGGGACAGTCAGCACAGATACGCAGTATTTT CASSEGTVSTDTQYF
. TRBJ2-3 . TRBV5-4 TGTGCCAGCAGCTTGGAATTCGAGGGAGATACGCAGTATTTT CASSLEFEGDTQYF
. TRBJ1-3 . TRBV18 TGTGCCAGCTCCCCCCCCGGGACAAACTCTGGAAACACCATATATTTT CASSPPGTNSGNTIYF
. TRBJ1-3 few TRBV30 TGTGCCTGGGCACAGGGATCTGGAAACACCATATATTTT CAWAQGSGNTIYF
TRBD2 TRBJ2-1 . TRBV5-1 TGTGCCAGCAGCTTGCCACCATGGACTAGCGGGAGGGCCCGGTCTGAGCAGTTCTTC CASSLPPWTSGRARSEQFF
TRBD2 TRBJ2-1 once TRBV5-6 TGTGCCAGCAGCTTACGGACTAGCGGCGCTCACAATGAGCAGTTCTTC CASSLRTSGAHNEQFF
. TRBJ2-2 medium-sized TRBV5-4 TGTGCCAGCAGCCCAAACACCGGGGAGCTGTTTTTT CASSPNTGELFF
. TRBJ1-2 once TRBV5-5 TGCGCCAGCAGCTTGCTTAGTGGCCGGACTAACTATGGCTACACCTTC CASSLLSGRTNYGYTF
. TRBJ2-3 . TRBV10-3 TGTGCCATCAGTGAGTTGACAGATACGCAGTATTTT CAISELTDTQYF
TRBD1 TRBJ2-3 few TRBV6-1 TGTGCCAGCAGCCGGACAGGAGGCACAGATACGCAGTATTTT CASSRTGGTDTQYF
TRBD2 TRBJ2-4 . TRBV29-1 TGCAGCGTTGCAACTAGCGGGGGGGCCAAAAACATTCAGTACTTC CSVATSGGAKNIQYF
. TRBJ2-1 . TRBV10-3 TGTGCCATCAGTGAGGGGGAAAAAAATGAGCAGTTCTTC CAISEGEKNEQFF
. TRBJ2-7 . TRBV7-2 TGTGCCAGCAGCTTGGGGGCTAGCGTCGCCTACGAGCAGTACTTC CASSLGASVAYEQYF
TRBD2 TRBJ2-1 . TRBV20-1 TGCAGTGCTAGACCGATTACTAGCGGGAGCTGGGGTGAGCAGTTCTTC CSARPITSGSWGEQFF
TRBD1 TRBJ2-1 . TRBV19 TGTGCCAGTAGTGTGTGGACAGGGCACAATGAGCAGTTCTTC CASSVWTGHNEQFF
. TRBJ1-5 . TRBV5-4 TGTGCCAGCAGCTCGGGGGGAGGCAATCAGCCCCAGCATTTT CASSSGGGNQPQHF
. TRBJ2-5 few TRBV5-6 TGTGCCAGCAGCTTGGGGGCGGGCCCCCAAGAGACCCAGTACTTC CASSLGAGPQETQYF